This record looks at one T cell receptor beta chain sequence and its context. Its antigen remains unidentified. These data belong to a study of neoadjuvant nivolumab and ipilimumab in lung cancer. Study-wide context: The combination arm added day-1 ipilimumab 1 mg/kg to nivolumab 3 mg/kg on days 1, 15, 29. Whole-study findings and limits: TCR clonality did not significantly correlate with pathologic tumor regression. Compared with tumor-adjacent uninvolved lung, resected tumors showed greater richness and clonality. Only two of four nivolumab-treated tumors gained richness and clonality by surgery.

The ends were cut back, 3 bases at V and 3 bases at J, with 11 bases in the middle. In germline, CDR1 is KGHSH, CDR2 LQKENI. This CDR3 has 15 amino acids. TCRdb keeps only in-frame clones here, not all; method: immunoSEQ multiplex PCR. The table has about 26,000 clones, approximately 78% seen once. The J gene is TRBJ1-4, the V gene TRBV18; D call uncertain. The sequences come from tumor tissue, collected after neoadjuvant nivolumab, alone or with ipilimumab, at or shortly before surgery. The TCR originated in an adult with non-small cell lung cancer. The CDR3 coding sequence is TGTGCCAGCTCACCTCCCGGTACGGCTAATGAAAAACTGTTTTTT. Amino acid sequence: CASSPPGTANEKLFF.